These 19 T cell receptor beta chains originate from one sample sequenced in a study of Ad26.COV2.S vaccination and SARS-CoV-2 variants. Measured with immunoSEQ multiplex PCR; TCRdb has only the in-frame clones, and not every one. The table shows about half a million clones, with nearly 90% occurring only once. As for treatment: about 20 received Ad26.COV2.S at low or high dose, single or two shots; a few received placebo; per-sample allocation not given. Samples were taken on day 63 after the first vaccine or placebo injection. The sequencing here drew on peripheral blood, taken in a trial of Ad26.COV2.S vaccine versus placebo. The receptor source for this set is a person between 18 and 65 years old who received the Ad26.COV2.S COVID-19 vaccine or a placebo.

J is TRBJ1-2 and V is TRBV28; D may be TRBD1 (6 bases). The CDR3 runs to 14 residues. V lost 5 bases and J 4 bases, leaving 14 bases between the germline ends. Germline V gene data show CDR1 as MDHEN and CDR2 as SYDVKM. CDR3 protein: CASSRWGPSYGYTF. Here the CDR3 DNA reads TGTGCCAGCAGTAGGTGGGGGCCAAGCTATGGCTACACCTTC.

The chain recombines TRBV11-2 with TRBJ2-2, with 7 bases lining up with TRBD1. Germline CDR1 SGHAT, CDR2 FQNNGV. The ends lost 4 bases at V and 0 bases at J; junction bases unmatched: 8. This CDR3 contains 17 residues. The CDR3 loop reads CASSSRQGPANTGELFF. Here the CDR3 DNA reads TGTGCCAGCAGCTCGAGACAGGGACCCGCGAACACCGGGGAGCTGTTTTTT.

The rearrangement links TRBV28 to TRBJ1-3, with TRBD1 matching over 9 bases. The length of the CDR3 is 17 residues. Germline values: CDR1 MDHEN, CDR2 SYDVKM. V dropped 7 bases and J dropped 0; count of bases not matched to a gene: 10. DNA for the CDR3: TGTGCCAGCACCGAGGGACAGGGCTCCTTCTCTGGAAACACCATATATTTT. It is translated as CASTEGQGSFSGNTIYF.

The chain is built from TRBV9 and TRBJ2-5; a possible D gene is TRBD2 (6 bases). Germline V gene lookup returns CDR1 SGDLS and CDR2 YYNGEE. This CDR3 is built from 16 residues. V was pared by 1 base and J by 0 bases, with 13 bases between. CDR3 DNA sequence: TGTGCCAGCAGCGTATATGGAGGGAAGTACCAAGAGACCCAGTACTTC. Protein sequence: CASSVYGGKYQETQYF.

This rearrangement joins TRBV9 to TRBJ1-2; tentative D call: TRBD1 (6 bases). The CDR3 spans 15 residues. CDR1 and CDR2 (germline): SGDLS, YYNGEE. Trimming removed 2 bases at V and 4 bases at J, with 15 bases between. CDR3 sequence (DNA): TGTGCCAGCAGCGTGAACACAGGGTTTGGCTATGGCTACACCTTC. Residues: CASSVNTGFGYGYTF.

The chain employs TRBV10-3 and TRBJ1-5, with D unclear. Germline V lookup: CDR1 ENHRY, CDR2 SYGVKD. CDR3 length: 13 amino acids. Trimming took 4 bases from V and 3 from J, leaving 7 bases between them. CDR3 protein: CAISGVPNQPQHF. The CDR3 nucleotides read TGTGCCATCAGTGGAGTCCCCAATCAGCCCCAGCATTTT.

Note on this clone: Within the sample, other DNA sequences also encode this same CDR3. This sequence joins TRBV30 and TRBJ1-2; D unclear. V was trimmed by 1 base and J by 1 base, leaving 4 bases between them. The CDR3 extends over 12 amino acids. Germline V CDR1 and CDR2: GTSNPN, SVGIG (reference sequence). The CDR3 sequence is CAWSGRNYGYTF. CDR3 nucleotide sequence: TGTGCCTGGAGTGGCCGTAACTATGGCTACACCTTC.

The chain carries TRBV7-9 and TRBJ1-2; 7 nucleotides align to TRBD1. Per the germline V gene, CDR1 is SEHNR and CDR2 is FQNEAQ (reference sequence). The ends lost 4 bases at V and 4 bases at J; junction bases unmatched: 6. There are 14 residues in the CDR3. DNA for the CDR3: TGTGCCAGCAGCTCGGTGGGACAGCTCTATGGCTACACCTTC. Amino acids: CASSSVGQLYGYTF.

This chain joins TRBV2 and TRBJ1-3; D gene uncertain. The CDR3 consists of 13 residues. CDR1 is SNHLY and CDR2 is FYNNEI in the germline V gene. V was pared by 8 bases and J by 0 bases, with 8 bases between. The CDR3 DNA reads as TGTGCCAGCTTGCTGGGCTCTGGAAACACCATATATTTT. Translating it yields CASLLGSGNTIYF.

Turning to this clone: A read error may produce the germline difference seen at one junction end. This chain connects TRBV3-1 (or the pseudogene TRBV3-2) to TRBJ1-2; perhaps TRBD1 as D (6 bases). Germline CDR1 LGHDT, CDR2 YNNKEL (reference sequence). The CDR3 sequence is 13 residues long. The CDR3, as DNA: TGTGCCAGCAGCCAAGATATACAGGGTGCTTCCTTCTTC. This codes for CASSQDIQGASFF.

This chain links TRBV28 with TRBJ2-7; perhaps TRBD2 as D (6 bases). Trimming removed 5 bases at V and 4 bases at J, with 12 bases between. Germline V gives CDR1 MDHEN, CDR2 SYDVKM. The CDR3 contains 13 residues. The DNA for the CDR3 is TGTGCCAGCAGTCGGGGGAACCCTTACGAGCAGTACTTC. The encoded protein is CASSRGNPYEQYF.

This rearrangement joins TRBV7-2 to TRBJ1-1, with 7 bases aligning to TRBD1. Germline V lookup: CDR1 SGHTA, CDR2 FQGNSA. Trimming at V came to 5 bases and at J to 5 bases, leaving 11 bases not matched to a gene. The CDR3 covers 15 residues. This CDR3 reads CASSRPQGIKTEAFF. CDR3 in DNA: TGTGCCAGCAGCAGGCCACAGGGGATTAAAACTGAAGCTTTCTTT.

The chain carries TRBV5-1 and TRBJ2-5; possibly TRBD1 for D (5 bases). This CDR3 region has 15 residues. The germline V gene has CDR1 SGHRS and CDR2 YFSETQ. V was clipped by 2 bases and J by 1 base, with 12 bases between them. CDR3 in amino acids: CASSLVAGRQETQYF. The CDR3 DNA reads TGCGCCAGCAGCTTAGTGGCAGGGCGCCAAGAGACCCAGTACTTC.

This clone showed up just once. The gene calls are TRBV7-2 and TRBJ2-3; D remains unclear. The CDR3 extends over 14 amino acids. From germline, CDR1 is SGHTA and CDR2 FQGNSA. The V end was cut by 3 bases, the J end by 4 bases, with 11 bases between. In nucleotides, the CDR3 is TGTGCCAGCAGCTTTAGTAGCCGCCCAGATACGCAGTATTTT. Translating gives CASSFSSRPDTQYF. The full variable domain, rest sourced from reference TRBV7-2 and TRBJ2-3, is GAGVSQSPSNKVTEKGKDVELRCDPISGHTALYWYRQSLGQGLEFLIYFQGNSAPDKSGLPSDRFSAERTGGSVSTLTIQRTQQEDSAVYLCASSFSSRPDTQYFGPGTRLTVL.

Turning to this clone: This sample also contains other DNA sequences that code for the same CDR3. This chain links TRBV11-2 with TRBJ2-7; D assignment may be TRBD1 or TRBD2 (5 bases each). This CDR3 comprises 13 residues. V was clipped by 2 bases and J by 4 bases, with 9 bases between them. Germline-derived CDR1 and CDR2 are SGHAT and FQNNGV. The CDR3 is CASSLTGGYEQYF. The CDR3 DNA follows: TGTGCCAGCAGCTTAACAGGAGGATACGAGCAGTACTTC.

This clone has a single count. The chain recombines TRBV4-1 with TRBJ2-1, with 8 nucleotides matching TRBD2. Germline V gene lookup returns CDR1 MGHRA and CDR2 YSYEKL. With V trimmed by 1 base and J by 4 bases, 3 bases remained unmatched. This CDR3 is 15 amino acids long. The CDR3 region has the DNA TGCGCCAGCAGCCAAGGACGGGGGGGATACAATGAGCAGTTCTTC. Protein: CASSQGRGGYNEQFF.

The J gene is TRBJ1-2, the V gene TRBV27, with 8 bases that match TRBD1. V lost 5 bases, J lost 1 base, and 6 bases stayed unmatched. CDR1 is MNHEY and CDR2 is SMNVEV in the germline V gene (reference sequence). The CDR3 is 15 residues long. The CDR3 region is CASSRRQGINYGYTF. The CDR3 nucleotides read TGTGCCAGCAGTAGAAGACAGGGGATTAACTATGGCTACACCTTC.

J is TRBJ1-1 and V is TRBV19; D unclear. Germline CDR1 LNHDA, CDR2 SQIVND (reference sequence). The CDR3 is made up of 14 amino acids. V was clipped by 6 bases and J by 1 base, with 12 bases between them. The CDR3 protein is CASRMRVGNTEAFF. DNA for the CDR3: TGTGCCAGTAGGATGCGGGTTGGGAACACTGAAGCTTTCTTT.

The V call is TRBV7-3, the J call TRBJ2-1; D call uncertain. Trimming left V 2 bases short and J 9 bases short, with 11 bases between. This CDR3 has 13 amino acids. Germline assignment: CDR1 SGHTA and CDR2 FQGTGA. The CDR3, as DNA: TGTGCCAGCAGCTTAGGGTTTCTGGGTGAGCAGTTCTTC. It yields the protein CASSLGFLGEQFF. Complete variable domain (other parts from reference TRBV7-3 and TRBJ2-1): GAGVSQTPSNKVTEKGKYVELRCDPISGHTALYWYRQSLGQGPEFLIYFQGTGAADDSGLPNDRFFAVRPEGSVSTLKIQRTERGDSAVYLCASSLGFLGEQFFGPGTRLTVL.